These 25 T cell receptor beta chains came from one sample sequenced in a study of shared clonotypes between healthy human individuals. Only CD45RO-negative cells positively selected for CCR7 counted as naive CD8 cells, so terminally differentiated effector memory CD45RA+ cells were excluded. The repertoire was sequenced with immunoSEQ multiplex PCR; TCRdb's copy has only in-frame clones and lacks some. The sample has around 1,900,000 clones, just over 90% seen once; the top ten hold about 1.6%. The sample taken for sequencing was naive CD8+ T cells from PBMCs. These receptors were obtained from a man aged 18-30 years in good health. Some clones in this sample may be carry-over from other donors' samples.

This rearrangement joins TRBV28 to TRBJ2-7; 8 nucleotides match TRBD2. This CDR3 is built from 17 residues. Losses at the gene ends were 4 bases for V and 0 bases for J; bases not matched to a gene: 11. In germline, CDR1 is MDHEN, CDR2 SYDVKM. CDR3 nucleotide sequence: TGTGCCAGCAGTTCTCTCATAGCGGGAACTAGCTCCTACGAGCAGTACTTC. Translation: CASSSLIAGTSSYEQYF.

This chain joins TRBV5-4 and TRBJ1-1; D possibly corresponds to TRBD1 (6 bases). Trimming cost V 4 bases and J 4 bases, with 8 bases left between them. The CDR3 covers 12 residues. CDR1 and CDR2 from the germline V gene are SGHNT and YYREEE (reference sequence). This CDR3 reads CASSKGGTEAFF. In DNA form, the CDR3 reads TGTGCCAGCAGCAAGGGGGGCACTGAAGCTTTCTTT.

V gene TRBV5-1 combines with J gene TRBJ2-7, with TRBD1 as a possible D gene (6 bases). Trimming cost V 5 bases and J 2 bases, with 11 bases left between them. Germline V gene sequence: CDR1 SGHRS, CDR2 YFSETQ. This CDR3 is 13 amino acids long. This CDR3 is CASSVGGPYEQYF. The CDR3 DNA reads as TGCGCCAGCAGTGTTGGGGGCCCCTACGAGCAGTACTTC. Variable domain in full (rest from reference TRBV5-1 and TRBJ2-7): KAGVTQTPRYLIKTRGQQVTLSCSPISGHRSVSWYQQTPGQGLQFLFEYFSETQRNKGNFPGRFSGRQFSNSRSEMNVSTLELGDSALYLCASSVGGPYEQYFGPGTRLTVT.

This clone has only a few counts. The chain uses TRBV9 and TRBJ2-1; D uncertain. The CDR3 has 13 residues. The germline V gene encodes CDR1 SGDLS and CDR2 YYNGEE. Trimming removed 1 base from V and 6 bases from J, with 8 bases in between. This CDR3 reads CASSVNTPNEQFF. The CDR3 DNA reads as TGTGCCAGCAGCGTAAACACCCCCAATGAGCAGTTCTTC. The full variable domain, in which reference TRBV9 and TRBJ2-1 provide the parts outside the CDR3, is DSGVTQTPKHLITATGQRVTLRCSPRSGDLSVYWYQQSLDQGLQFLIQYYNGEERAKGNILERFSAQQFPDLHSELNLSSLELGDSALYFCASSVNTPNEQFFGPGTRLTVL.

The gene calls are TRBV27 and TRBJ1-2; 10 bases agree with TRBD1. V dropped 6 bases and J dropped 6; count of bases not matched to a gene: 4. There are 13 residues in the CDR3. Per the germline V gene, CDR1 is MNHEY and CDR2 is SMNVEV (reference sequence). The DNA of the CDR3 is TGTGCCAGCAGCGGACAGGGGGTAGATGGCTACACCTTC. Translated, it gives CASSGQGVDGYTF.

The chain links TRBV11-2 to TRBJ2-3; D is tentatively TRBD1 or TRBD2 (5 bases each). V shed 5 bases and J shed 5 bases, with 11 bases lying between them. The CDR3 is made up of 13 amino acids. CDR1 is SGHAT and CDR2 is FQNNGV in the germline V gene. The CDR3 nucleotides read TGTGCCAGCAGCCTGGGGGTTGGAGATACGCAGTATTTT. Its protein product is CASSLGVGDTQYF.

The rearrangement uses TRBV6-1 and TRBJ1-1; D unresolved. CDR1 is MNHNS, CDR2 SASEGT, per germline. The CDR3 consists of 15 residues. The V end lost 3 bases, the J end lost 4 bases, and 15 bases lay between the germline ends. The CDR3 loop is CASSDRRTRGTEAFF. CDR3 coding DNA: TGTGCCAGCAGTGATCGAAGGACTAGAGGCACTGAAGCTTTCTTT.

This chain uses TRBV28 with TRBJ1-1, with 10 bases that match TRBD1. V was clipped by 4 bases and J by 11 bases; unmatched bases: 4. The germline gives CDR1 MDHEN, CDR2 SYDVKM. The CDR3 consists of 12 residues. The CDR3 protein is CASSWGTGAAFF. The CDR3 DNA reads TGTGCCAGCAGTTGGGGGACAGGGGCGGCTTTCTTT.

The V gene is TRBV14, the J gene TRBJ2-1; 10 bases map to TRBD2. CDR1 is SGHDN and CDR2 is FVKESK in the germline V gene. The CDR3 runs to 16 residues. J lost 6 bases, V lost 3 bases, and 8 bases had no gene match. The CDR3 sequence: CASSHLAPSGSNEQFF. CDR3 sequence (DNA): TGTGCCAGCAGCCATCTCGCGCCTAGCGGGAGCAATGAGCAGTTCTTC.

In DNA form, the CDR3 reads TGTGCCAGTAGTATAACTAGGGGCTCTGGAAACACCATATATTTT. Amino acid sequence: CASSITRGSGNTIYF. The chain combines TRBV19 with TRBJ1-3, with D possibly TRBD1 on 5 matching bases. The V end lost 2 bases, the J end lost 0 bases, and 8 bases lay between the germline ends. The CDR3 contains 15 residues. CDR1 is LNHDA and CDR2 is SQIVND in the germline V gene (reference sequence).

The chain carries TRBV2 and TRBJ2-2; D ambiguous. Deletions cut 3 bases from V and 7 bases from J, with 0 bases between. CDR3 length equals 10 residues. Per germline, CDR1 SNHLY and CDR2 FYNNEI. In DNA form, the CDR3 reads TGTGCCAGCAGTGACGGGGAGCTGTTTTTT. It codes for CASSDGELFF.

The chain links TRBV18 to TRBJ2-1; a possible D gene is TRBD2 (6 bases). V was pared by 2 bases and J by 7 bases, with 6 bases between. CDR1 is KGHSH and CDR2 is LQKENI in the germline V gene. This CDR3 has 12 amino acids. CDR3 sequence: CASSPGGNEQFF. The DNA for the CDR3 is TGTGCCAGCTCACCAGGAGGGAATGAGCAGTTCTTC.

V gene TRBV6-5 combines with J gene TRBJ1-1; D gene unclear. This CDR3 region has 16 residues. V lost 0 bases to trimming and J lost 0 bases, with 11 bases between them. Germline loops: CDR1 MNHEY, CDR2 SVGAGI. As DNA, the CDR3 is TGTGCCAGCAGTTACTCCAGAGTTCCCATGAACACTGAAGCTTTCTTT. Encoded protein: CASSYSRVPMNTEAFF.

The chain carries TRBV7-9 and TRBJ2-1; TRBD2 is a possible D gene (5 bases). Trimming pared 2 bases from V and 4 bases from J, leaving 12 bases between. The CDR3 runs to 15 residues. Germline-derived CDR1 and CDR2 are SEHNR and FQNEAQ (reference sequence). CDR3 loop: CASSLSLAGYNEQFF. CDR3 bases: TGTGCCAGCAGCTTAAGTCTCGCGGGTTACAATGAGCAGTTCTTC.

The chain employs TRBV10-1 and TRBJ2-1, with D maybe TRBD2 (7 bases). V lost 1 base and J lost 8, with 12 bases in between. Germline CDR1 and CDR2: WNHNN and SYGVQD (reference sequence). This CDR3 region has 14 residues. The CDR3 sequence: CASSEFAGADEQFF. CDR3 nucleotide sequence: TGCGCCAGCAGTGAGTTCGCGGGGGCGGATGAGCAGTTCTTC.

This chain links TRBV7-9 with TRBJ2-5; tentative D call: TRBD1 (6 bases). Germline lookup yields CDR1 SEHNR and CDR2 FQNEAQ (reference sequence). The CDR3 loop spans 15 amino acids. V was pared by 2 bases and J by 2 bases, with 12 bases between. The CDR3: CASSLMAGVQETQYF. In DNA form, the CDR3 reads TGTGCCAGCAGCTTAATGGCAGGGGTTCAAGAGACCCAGTACTTC.

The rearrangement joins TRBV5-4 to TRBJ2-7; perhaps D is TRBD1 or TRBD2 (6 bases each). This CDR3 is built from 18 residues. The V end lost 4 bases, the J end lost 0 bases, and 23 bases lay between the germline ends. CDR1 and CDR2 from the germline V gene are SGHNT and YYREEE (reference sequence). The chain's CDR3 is CASSRGTVDKVSSYEQYF. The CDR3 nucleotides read TGTGCCAGCAGCAGGGGGACTGTAGATAAAGTAAGCTCCTACGAGCAGTACTTC.

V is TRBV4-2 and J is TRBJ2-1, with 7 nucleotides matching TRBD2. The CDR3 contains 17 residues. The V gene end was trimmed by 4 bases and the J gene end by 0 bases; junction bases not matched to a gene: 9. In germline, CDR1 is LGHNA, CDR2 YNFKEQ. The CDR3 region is CASSLNPSGTSYNEQFF. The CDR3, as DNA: TGTGCCAGCAGCCTAAATCCTAGCGGAACCTCCTACAATGAGCAGTTCTTC.

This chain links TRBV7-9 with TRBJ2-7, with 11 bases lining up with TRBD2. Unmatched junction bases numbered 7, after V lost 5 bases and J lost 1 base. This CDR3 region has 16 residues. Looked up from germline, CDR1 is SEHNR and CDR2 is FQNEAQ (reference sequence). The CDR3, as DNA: TGTGCCAGCAGCACCTTAGCGGGAGGGAGGTCCTACGAGCAGTACTTC. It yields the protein CASSTLAGGRSYEQYF. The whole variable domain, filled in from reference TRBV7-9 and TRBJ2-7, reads DTGVSQNPRHKITKRGQNVTFRCDPISEHNRLYWYRQTLGQGPEFLTYFQNEAQLEKSRLLSDRFSAERPKGSFSTLEIQRTEQGDSAMYLCASSTLAGGRSYEQYFGPGTRLTVT.

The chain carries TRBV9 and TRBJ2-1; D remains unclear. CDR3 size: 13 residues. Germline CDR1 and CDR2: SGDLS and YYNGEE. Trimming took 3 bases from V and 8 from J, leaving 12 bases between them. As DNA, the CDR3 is TGTGCCAGCAGCGCCCAACTTTGGGATGAGCAGTTCTTC. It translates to CASSAQLWDEQFF.

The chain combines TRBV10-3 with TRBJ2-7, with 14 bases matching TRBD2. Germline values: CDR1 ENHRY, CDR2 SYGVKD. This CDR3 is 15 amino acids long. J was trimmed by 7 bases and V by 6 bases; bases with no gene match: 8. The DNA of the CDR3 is TGTGCCATCAGAACCGGACTAGCGGGAGGTAGGGAGCAGTACTTC. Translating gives CAIRTGLAGGREQYF.

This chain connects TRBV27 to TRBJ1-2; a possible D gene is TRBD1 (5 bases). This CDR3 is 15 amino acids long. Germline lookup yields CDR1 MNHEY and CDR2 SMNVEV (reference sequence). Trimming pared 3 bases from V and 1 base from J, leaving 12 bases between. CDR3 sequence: CASSFGAADNYGYTF. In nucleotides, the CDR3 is TGTGCCAGCAGTTTCGGGGCGGCGGATAACTATGGCTACACCTTC.

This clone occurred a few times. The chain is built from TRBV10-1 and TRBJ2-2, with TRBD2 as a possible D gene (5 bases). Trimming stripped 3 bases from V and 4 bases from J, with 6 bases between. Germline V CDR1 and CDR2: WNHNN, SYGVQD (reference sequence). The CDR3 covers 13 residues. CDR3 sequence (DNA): TGCGCCAGCAGTGACGGGGTCACCGGGGAGCTGTTTTTT. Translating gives CASSDGVTGELFF.

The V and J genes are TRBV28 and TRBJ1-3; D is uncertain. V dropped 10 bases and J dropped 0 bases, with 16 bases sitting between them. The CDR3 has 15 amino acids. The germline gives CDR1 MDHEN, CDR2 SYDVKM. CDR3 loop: CATRVDPSSGNTIYF. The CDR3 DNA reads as TGTGCCACTCGAGTGGACCCGAGCTCTGGAAACACCATATATTTT. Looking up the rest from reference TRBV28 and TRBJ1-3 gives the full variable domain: DVKVTQSSRYLVKRTGEKVFLECVQDMDHENMFWYRQDPGLGLRLIYFSYDVKMKEKGDIPEGYSVSREKKERFSLILESASTNQTSMYLCATRVDPSSGNTIYFGEGSWLTVV.

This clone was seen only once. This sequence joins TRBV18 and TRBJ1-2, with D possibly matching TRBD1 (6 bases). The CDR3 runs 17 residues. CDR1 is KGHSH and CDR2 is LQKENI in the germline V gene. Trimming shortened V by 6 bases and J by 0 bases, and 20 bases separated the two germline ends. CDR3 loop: CASSQGQGLRANYGYTF. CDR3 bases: TGTGCCAGCTCCCAGGGGCAGGGGCTCCGAGCTAACTATGGCTACACCTTC.